This T cell receptor (beta chain) is from a study of CD8 T cells in Susac syndrome. CD8+ and CD4+ T cells circulating in blood were sequenced for TCR beta. FACS was used to enrich TEMRA cells, whereas the CD8+ and CD4+ T cells were obtained by negative isolation. The V gene's germline CDR1 is SNHLY and CDR2 FYNNEI. V lost 0 bases and J 0 bases, leaving 10 bases between the germline ends. The CDR3 is 16 residues long. A quantity of about 0.5 to 1 ug RNA underwent reverse transcription using random hexamers. The CDR3 of TCR beta was amplified by immunoSEQ multiplex PCR across 54 Vbeta and 13 Jbeta. Each CDR3 protein is one row after TCRdb ran MiXCR on the immunoSEQ multiplex PCR reads. The sample lists 150,000 to 200,000 distinct CDR3 sequences; approximately 96% were seen once.

The chain has TRBV2 and TRBJ2-3; no clear D. Material: CD4+ T cells from PBMCs. The receptor was derived from a human donor in good health. Written as DNA, the CDR3 is TGTGCCAGCAGTGAAGCAAGTAGCCGAAGCACAGATACGCAGTATTTT. Translated, it gives CASSEASSRSTDTQYF.